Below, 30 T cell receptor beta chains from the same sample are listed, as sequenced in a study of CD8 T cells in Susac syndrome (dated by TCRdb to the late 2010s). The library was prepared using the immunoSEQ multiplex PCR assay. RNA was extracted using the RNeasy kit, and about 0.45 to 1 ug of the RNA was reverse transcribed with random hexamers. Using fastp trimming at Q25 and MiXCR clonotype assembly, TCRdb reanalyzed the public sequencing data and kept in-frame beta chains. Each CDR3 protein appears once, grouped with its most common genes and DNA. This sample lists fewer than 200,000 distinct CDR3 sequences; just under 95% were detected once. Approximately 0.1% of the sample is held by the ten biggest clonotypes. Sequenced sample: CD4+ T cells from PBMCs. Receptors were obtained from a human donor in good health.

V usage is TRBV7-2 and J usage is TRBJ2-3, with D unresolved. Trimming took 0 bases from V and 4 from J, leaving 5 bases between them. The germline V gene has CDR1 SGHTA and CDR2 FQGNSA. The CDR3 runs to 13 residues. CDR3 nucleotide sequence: TGTGCCAGCAGCTTAGCCGCCGCAGATACGCAGTATTTT. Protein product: CASSLAAADTQYF.

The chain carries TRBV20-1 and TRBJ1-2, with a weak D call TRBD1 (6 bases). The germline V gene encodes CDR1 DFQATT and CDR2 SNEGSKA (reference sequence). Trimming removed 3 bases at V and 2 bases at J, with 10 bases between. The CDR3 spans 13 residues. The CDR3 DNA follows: TGCAGTGCTAGGGGGGGGCTGAACTATGGCTACACCTTC. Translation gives CSARGGLNYGYTF.

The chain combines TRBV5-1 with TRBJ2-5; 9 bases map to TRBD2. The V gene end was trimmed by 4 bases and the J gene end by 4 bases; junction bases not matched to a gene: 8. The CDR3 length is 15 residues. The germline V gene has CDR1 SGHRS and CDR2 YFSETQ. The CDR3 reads CASSLQTSGLETQYF. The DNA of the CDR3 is TGCGCCAGCAGCCTACAAACTAGCGGGTTAGAGACCCAGTACTTC.

CDR3 region: CASSTGYGRLETQYF. The DNA of the CDR3 is TGTGCCAGCAGCACAGGGTACGGGCGGTTAGAGACCCAGTACTTC. V usage is TRBV12-3 or TRBV12-4 and J usage is TRBJ2-5; weak D call: TRBD1 (6 bases). V was clipped by 6 bases and J by 4 bases, with 18 bases between them. The CDR3 length is 15 residues.

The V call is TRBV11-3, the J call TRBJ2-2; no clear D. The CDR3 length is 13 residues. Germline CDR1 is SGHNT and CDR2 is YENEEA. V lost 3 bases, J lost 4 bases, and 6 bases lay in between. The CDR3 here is CASSFYSTGELFF. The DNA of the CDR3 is TGTGCCAGCAGCTTCTATTCCACCGGGGAGCTGTTTTTT. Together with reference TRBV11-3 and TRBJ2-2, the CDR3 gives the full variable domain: EAGVVQSPRYKIIEKKQPVAFWCNPISGHNTLYWYLQNLGQGPELLIRYENEEAVDDSQLPKDRFSAERLKGVDSTLKIQPAELGDSAVYLCASSFYSTGELFFGEGSRLTVL.

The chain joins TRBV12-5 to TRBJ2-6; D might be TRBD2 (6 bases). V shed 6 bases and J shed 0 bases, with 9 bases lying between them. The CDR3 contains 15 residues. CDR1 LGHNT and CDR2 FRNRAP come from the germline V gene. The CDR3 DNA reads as TGTGCTAGTGGCCCCGGGGGCTCTGGGGCCAACGTCCTGACTTTC. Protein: CASGPGGSGANVLTF. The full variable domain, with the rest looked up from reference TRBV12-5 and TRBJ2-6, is DARVTQTPRHKVTEMGQEVTMRCQPILGHNTVFWYRQTMMQGLELLAYFRNRAPLDDSGMPKDRFSAEMPDATLATLKIQPSEPRDSAVYFCASGPGGSGANVLTFGAGSRLTVL.

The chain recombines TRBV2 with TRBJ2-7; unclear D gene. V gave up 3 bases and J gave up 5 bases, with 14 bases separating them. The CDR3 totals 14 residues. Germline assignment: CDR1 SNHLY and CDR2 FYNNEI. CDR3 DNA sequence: TGTGCCAGCAGTGAGACTTTCCTTTTCCACGAGCAGTACTTC. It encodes CASSETFLFHEQYF.

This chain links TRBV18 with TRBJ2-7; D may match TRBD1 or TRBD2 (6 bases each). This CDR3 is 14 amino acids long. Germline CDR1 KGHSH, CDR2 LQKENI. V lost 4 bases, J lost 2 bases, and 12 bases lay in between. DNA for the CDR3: TGTGCCAGCTCACGGGGGGCCCTCACCTACGAGCAGTACTTC. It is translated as CASSRGALTYEQYF. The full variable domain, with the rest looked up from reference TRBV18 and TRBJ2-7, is NAGVMQNPRHLVRRRGQEARLRCSPMKGHSHVYWYRQLPEEGLKFMVYLQKENIIDESGMPKERFSAEFPKEGPSILRIQQVVRGDSAAYFCASSRGALTYEQYFGPGTRLTVT.

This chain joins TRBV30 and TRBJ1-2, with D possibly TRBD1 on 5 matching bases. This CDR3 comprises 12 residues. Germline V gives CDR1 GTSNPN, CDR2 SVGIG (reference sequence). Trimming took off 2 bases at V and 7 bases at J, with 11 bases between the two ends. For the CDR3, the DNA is TGTGCCTGGAGTCGCAGGGTGGGTGGCTACACCTTC. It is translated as CAWSRRVGGYTF.

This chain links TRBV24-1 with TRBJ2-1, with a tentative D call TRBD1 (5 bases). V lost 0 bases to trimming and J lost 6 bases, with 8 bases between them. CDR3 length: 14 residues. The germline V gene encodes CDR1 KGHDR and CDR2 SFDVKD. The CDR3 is CATSDLMGPNEQFF. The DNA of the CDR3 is TGTGCCACCAGTGATTTGATGGGGCCCAATGAGCAGTTCTTC.

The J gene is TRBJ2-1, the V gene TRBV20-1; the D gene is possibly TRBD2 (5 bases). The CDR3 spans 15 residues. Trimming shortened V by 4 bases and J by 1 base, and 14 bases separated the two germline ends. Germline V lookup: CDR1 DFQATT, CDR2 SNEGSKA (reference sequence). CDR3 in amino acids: CSAIGGSGSYNEQFF. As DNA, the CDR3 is TGCAGTGCTATAGGTGGGAGCGGATCCTACAATGAGCAGTTCTTC.

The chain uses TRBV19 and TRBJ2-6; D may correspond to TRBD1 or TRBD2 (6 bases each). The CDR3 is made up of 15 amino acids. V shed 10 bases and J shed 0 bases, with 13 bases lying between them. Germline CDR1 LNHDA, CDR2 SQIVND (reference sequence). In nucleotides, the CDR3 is TGTGCCACCGTGGGGGGCCACTCTGGGGCCAACGTCCTGACTTTC. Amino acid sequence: CATVGGHSGANVLTF.

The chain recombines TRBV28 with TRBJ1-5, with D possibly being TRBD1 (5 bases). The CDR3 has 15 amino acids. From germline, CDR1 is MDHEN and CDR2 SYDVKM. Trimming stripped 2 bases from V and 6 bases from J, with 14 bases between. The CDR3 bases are TGTGCCAGCAGTTTAGGGGCGGTAGGGAGTCAGCCCCAGCATTTT. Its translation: CASSLGAVGSQPQHF. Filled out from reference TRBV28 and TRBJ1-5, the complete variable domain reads DVKVTQSSRYLVKRTGEKVFLECVQDMDHENMFWYRQDPGLGLRLIYFSYDVKMKEKGDIPEGYSVSREKKERFSLILESASTNQTSMYLCASSLGAVGSQPQHFGDGTRLSIL.

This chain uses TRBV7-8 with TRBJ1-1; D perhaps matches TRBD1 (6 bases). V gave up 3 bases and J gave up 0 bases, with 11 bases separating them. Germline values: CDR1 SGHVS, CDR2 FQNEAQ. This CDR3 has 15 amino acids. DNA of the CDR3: TGTGCCAGCAGCTTCCTGGACAGATTGAACACTGAAGCTTTCTTT. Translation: CASSFLDRLNTEAFF.

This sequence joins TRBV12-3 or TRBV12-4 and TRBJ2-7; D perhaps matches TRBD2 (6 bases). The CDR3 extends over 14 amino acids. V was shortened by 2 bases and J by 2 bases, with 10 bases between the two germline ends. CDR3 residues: CASSLTGEAYEQYF. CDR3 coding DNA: TGTGCCAGCAGTTTAACGGGAGAGGCCTACGAGCAGTACTTC.

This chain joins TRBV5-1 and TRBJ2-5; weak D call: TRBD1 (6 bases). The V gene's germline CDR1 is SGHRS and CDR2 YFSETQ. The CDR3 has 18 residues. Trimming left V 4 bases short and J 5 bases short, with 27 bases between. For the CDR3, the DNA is TGCGCCAGCAGCCTTGGGACCTACCGGGACACCCGATGGGAGACCCAGTACTTC. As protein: CASSLGTYRDTRWETQYF.

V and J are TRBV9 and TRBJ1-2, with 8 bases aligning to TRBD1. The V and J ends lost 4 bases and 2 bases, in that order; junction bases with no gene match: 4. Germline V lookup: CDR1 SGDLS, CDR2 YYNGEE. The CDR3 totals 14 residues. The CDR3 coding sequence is TGTGCCAGCAGCCGGGGACAGGACAACTATGGCTACACCTTC. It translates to CASSRGQDNYGYTF.

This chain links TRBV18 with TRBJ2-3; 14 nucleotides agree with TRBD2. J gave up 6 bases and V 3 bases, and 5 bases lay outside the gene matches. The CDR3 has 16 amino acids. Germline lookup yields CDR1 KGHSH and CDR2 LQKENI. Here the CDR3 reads CASSPGTSGSADTQYF. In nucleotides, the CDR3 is TGTGCCAGCTCACCCGGGACTAGCGGGAGCGCTGATACGCAGTATTTT.

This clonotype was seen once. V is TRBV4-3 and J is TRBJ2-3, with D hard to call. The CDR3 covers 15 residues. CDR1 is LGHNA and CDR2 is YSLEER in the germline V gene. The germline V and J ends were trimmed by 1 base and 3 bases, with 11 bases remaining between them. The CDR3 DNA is TGCGCCAGCAGCCAAGTTCGGGCCGAGACAGATACGCAGTATTTT. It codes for CASSQVRAETDTQYF.

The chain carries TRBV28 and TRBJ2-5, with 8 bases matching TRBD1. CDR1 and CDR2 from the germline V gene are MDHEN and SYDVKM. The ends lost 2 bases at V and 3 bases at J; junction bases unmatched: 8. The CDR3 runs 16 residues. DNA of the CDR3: TGTGCCAGCAGTTTAAAAACAGGGGGTCCTAAAGAGACCCAGTACTTC. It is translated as CASSLKTGGPKETQYF.

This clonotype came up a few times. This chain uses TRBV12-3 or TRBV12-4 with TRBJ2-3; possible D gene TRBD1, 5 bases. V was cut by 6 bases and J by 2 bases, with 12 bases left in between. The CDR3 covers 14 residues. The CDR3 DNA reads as TGTGCCAGCAGCCTCACAGGTTTCACAGATACGCAGTATTTT. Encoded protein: CASSLTGFTDTQYF.

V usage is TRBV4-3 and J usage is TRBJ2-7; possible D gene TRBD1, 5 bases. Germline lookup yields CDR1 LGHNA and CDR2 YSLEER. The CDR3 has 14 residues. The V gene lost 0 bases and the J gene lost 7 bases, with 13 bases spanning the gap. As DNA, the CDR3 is TGCGCCAGCAGCCAAGATTGGCAGGGTGTGGAGCAGTACTTC. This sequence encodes CASSQDWQGVEQYF.

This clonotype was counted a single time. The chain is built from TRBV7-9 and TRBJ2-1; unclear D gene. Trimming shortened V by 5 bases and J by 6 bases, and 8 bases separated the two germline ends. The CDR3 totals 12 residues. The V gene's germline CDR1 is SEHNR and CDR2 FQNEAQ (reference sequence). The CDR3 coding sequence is TGTGCCAGCAGCCCCCACATCAATGAGCAGTTCTTC. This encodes CASSPHINEQFF.

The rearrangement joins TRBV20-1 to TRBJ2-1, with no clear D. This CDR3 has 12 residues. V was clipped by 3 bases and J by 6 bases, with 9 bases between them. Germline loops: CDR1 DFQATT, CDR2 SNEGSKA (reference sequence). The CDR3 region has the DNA TGCAGTGCTAGCCCGGCCCTCAATGAGCAGTTCTTC. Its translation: CSASPALNEQFF.

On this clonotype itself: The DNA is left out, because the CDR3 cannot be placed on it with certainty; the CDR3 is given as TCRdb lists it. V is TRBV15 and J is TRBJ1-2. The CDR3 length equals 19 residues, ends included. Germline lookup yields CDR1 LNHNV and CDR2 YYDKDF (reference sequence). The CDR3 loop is CATSSIRMATPSIRGGYTF.

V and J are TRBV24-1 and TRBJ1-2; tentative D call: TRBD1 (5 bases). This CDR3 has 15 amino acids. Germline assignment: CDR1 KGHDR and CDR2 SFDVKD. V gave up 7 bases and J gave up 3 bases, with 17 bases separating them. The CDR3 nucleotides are TGTGCCACCAGACCAGGCGGGGCGAGCGACTATGGCTACACCTTC. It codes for CATRPGGASDYGYTF.

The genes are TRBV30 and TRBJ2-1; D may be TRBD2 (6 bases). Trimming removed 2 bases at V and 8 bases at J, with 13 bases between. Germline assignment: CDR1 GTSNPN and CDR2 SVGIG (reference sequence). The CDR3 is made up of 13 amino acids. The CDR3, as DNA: TGTGCCTGGAGTCCGACTAGTTTGCATGAGCAGTTCTTC. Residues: CAWSPTSLHEQFF. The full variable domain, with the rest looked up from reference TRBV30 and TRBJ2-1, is SQTIHQWPATLVQPVGSPLSLECTVEGTSNPNLYWYRQAAGRGLQLLFYSVGIGQISSEVPQNLSASRPQDRQFILSSKKLLLSDSGFYLCAWSPTSLHEQFFGPGTRLTVL.

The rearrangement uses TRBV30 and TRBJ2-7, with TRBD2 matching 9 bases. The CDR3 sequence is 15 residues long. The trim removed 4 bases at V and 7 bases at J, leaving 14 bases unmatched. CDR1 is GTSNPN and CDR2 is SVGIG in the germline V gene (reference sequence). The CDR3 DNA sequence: TGTGCCTGGACTTTAGAAGTAGCGGGGGATTTTGAGCAGTACTTC. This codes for CAWTLEVAGDFEQYF.

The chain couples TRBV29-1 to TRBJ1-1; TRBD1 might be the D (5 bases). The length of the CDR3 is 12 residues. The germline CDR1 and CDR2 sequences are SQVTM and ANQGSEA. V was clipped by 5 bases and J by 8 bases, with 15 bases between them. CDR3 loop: CSVHLGTAEAFF. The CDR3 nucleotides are TGCAGCGTTCACCTTGGGACCGCCGAAGCTTTCTTT.

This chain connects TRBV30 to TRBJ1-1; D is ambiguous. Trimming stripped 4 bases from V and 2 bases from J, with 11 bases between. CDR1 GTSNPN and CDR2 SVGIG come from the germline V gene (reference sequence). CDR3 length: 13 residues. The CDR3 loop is CAWNRAGNTEAFF. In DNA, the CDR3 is TGTGCCTGGAATCGGGCGGGTAACACTGAAGCTTTCTTT.